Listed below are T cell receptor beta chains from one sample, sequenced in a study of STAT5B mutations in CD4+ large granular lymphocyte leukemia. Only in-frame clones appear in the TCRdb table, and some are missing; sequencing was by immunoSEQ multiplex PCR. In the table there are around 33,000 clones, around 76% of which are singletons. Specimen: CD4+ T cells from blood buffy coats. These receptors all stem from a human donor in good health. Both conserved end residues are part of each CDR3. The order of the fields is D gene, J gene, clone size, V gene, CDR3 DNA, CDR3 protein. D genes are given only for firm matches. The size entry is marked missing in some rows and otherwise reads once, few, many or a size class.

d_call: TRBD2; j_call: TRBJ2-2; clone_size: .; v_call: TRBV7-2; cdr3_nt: TGTGCCAGCAGCGGGACTAGCGGTCTTACCGGGGAGCTGTTTTTT; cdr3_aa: CASSGTSGLTGELFF
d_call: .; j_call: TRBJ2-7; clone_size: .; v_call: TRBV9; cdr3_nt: TGTGCCAGCAGCGTAGCCCCAGGGTTAGGCTACGAGCAGTACTTC; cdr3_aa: CASSVAPGLGYEQYF
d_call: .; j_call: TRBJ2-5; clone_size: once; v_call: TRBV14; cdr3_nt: TGTGCCAGCAGCCAAGGTTACCACCAATACCAAGAGACCCAGTACTTC; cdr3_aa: CASSQGYHQYQETQYF
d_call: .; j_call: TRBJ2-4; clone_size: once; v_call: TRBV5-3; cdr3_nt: TGTGCCAGAAGCCCTAGTGTGGGGGGTGAGACCAAAAACATTCAGTACTTC; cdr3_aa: CARSPSVGGETKNIQYF
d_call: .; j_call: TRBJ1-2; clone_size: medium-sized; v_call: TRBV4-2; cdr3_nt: TGTGCCAGCAGCCAAGATACAGGAGGCTACACCTTC; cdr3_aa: CASSQDTGGYTF
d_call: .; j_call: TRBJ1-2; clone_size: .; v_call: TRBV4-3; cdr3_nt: TGCGCCAGCAGCCCACTGGGGGGGCTAGTTGGCTACACCTTC; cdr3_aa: CASSPLGGLVGYTF
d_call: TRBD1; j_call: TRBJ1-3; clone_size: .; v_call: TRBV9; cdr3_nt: TGTGCCAGCAGCGTTACAGGGGGCCTCTCTGGAAACACCATATATTTT; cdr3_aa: CASSVTGGLSGNTIYF
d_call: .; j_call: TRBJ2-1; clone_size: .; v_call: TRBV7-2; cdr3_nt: TGTGCCAGCAGCCTCCACCCATACAATGAGCAGTTCTTC; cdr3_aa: CASSLHPYNEQFF
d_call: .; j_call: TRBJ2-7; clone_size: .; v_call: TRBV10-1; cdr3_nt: TGCGCCAGCAGTGAATTTGGGGCCGAGCAGTACTTC; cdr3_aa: CASSEFGAEQYF
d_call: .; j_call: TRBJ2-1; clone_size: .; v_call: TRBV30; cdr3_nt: TGTGCCTGGAGTCCCTCTTCGCTGAATGAGCAGTTCTTC; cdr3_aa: CAWSPSSLNEQFF
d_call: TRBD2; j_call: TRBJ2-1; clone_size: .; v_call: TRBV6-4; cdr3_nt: TGTGCCAGCAGTGACCGGCTAGCGGGGTACAATGAGCAGTTCTTC; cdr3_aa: CASSDRLAGYNEQFF
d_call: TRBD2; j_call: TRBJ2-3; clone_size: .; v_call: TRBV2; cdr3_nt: TGTGCCAGCAGCGGGACTAGCGGAATGGGAGATACGCAGTATTTT; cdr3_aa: CASSGTSGMGDTQYF
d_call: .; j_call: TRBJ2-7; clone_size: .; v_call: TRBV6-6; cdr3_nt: TGTGCCAGCAGCGCCACGGGGGCACTACCTCCCTACGAGCAGTACTTC; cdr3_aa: CASSATGALPPYEQYF
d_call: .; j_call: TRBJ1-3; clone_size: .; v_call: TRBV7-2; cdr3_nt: TGTGCCAGCAGCTTAAGGCCCGGGCTAACTTCCTCTGGAAACACCATATATTTT; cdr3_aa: CASSLRPGLTSSGNTIYF
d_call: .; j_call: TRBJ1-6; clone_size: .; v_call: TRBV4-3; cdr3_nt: TGCGCCAGCAGCCACTTTCCCCAATTGAATTCACCCCTCCACTTT; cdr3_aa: CASSHFPQLNSPLHF
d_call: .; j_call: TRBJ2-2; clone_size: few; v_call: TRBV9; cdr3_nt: TGTGCCAGCAGCGTACGAGACACTACGACCGCGAACACCGGGGAGCTGTTTTTT; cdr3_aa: CASSVRDTTTANTGELFF
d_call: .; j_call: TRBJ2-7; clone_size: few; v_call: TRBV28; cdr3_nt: TGTGCCACTCTGGGCCTCGTGGGAGAGCAGTACTTC; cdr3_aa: CATLGLVGEQYF
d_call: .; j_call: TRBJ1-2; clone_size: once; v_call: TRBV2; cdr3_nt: TGTGCCAGCAGTGGATACGGTTTTTATGGCTACACCTTC; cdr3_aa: CASSGYGFYGYTF
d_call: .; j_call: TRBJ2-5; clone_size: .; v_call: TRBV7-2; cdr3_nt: TGTGCCAGCAGCTTAGCATTTCGGACCCAGTACTTC; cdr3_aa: CASSLAFRTQYF
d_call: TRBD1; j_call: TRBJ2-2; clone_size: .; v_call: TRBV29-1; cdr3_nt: TGCAGCGTTGGAAAGGGGGCTACGAACACCGGGGAGCTGTTTTTT; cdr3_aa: CSVGKGATNTGELFF
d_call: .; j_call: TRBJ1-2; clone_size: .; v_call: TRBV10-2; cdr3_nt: TGCGCCAGCAGTGAGTCGGGAGGGCCCTCTGGCTACACCTTC; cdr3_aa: CASSESGGPSGYTF
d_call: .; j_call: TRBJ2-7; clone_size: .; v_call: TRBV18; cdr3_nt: TGTGCCAGCTCCCCTGATGGTGGCGAGCAGTACTTC; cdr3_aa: CASSPDGGEQYF
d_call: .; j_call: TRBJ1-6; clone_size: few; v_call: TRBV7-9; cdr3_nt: TGTGCCAGCAGCTCCTCTAACGGCCCTAATTCACCCCTCCACTTT; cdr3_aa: CASSSSNGPNSPLHF
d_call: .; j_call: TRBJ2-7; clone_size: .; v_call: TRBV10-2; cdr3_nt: TGCGCCAGCAACGGACAGTCCTCCTACGAGCAGTACTTC; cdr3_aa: CASNGQSSYEQYF
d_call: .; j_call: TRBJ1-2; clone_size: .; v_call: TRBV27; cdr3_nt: TGTGCCAGCAGTTTGGAGGGAAACTATGGCTACACCTTC; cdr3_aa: CASSLEGNYGYTF
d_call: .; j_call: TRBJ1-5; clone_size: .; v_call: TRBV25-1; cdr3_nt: TGTGCCAGCAGTGGAGGGGGAACTCAGCCCCAGCATTTT; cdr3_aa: CASSGGGTQPQHF
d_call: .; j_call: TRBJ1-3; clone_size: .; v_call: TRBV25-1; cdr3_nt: TGTGCCAGCGTAGAGAGCCACTCTGGAAACACCATATATTTT; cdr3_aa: CASVESHSGNTIYF
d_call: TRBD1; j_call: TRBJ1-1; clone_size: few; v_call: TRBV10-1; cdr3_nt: TGCGCCAGCAGTGCTGTGGGACAGACTAAAGGAGCTTTCTTT; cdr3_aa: CASSAVGQTKGAFF
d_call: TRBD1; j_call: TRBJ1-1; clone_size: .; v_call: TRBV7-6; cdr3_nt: TGTGCCAGCAGCTTCCGACAGGGAGTGACGAACACTGAAGCTTTCTTT; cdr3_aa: CASSFRQGVTNTEAFF
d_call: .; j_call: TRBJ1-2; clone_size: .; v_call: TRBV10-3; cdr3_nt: TGTGCCATCAGTGCTCCGGGTATGGCTAACTATGGCTACACCTTC; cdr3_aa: CAISAPGMANYGYTF
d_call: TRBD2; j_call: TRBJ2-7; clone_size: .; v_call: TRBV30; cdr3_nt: TGTGCCTGGAGACAACATGGGACTAGCGGATACGAGCAGTACTTC; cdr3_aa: CAWRQHGTSGYEQYF
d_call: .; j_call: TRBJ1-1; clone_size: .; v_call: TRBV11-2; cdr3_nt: TGTGCCAGCAGCCCCTTACAGGAAGGGACTGAAGCTTTCTTT; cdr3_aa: CASSPLQEGTEAFF
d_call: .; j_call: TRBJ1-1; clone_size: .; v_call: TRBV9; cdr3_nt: TGTGCCAGCTCCTCTTGGGAGTCTGTGAACACTGAAGCTTTCTTT; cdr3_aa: CASSSWESVNTEAFF
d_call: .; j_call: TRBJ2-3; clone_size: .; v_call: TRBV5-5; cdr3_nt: TGTGCCAGCAGCCCCCCGCAGGTCACAGATACGCAGTATTTT; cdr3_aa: CASSPPQVTDTQYF
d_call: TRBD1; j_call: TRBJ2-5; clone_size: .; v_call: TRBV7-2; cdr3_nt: TGTGCCAGCAGCTCCACAGGGGGCTGGGAGACCCAGTACTTC; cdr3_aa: CASSSTGGWETQYF
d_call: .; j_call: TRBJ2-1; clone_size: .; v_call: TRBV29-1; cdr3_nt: TGCAGCGTTGAGGTCGGGTTAAGCTCCTACAATGAGCAGTTCTTC; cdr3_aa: CSVEVGLSSYNEQFF
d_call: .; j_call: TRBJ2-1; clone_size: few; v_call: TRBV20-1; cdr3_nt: TGCAGTGCTAGGCCTATGAGGGAGCAGTTCTTC; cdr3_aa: CSARPMREQFF
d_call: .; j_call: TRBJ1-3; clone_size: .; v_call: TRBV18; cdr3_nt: TGTGCCAGCTCTCGCCGGGACGAAAGAAGAAACACCATATATTTT; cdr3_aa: CASSRRDERRNTIYF
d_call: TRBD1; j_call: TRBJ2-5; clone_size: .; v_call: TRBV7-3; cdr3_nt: TGTGCCAGCAGCCGGGACAGGGGGGAGACCCAGTACTTC; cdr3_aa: CASSRDRGETQYF
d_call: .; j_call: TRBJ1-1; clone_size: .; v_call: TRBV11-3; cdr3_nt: TGTGCCAGCTCGAGGGTGAACACTGAAGCTTTCTTT; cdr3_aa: CASSRVNTEAFF
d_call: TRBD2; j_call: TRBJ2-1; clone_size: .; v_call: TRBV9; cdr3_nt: TGTGCCAGCAGCGTAGGACTAGCGGGGGGACTCTACAATGAGCAGTTCTTC; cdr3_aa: CASSVGLAGGLYNEQFF
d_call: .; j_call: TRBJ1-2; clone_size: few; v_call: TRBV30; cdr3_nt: TGTGCCTGCCAATGGGGCGGCTATGGCTACACCTTC; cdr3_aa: CACQWGGYGYTF
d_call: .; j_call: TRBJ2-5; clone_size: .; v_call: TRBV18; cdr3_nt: TGTGCCAGCTCACCACGAAGGGGCTTTGGGGAGACCCAGTACTTC; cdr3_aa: CASSPRRGFGETQYF
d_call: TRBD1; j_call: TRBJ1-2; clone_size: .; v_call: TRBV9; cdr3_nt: TGTGCCAGCAGCCTAACCGGACAGGGGCAAAATGGCTACACCTTC; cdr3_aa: CASSLTGQGQNGYTF
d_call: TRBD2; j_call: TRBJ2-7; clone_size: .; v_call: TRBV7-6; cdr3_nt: TGTGCCAGCAGCTTTATAGCGGGAGCCCCGGGGGAGCAGTACTTC; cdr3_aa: CASSFIAGAPGEQYF